These 28 T cell receptor beta chains share one sample of origin, sequenced in a study of shared clonotypes between healthy human individuals. Here immunoSEQ multiplex PCR was the method, and the copy in TCRdb shows in-frame clones only, minus some. The sample shows hundreds of thousands of clones, 96% of them seen only once. As defined, naive CD8 cells were CD45RO-negative and positively selected for CCR7, with terminally differentiated effector memory CD45RA+ cells excluded. Sequencing input: naive CD8+ T cells sorted from blood. Every receptor here comes from a woman in her thirties in good health.

The gene calls are TRBV5-6 and TRBJ1-5; D remains ambiguous. This CDR3 region has 12 residues. Trimming cost V 4 bases and J 6 bases, with 8 bases left between them. Germline assignment: CDR1 SGHDT and CDR2 YYEEEE. This CDR3 reads CASSGPGQPQHF. CDR3 nucleotides: TGTGCCAGCAGCGGGCCGGGTCAGCCCCAGCATTTT. Full variable domain (outside the CDR3, taken from reference TRBV5-6 and TRBJ1-5): DAGVTQSPTHLIKTRGQQVTLRCSPKSGHDTVSWYQQALGQGPQFIFQYYEEEERQRGNFPDRFSGHQFPNYSSELNVNALLLGDSALYLCASSGPGQPQHFGDGTRLSIL.

The chain joins TRBV11-1 to TRBJ2-2, with D possibly TRBD2 on 6 matching bases. The CDR3 is made up of 15 amino acids. The germline V and J ends were trimmed by 1 base and 6 bases, with 12 bases remaining between them. Germline CDR1 reads SGHAT; CDR2 reads FQDESV (reference sequence). The CDR3 loop is CASSLVAGLAGELFF. CDR3 nucleotides: TGTGCCAGCAGCTTAGTGGCGGGACTGGCCGGGGAGCTGTTTTTT.

This chain links TRBV9 with TRBJ2-1, with TRBD1 matching 7 bases. Germline-derived CDR1 and CDR2 are SGDLS and YYNGEE. The CDR3 has 17 amino acids. V lost 3 bases to trimming and J lost 2 bases; unmatched junction nucleotides: 11. The CDR3: CASSAPPGQTTYNEQFF. The CDR3 DNA follows: TGTGCCAGCAGCGCTCCTCCGGGACAGACGACCTACAATGAGCAGTTCTTC.

The V gene is TRBV27, the J gene TRBJ2-1; TRBD1 aligns across 10 bases. CDR3 length equals 15 residues. J gave up 9 bases and V 5 bases, and 10 bases lay outside the gene matches. Germline CDR1 and CDR2: MNHEY and SMNVEV (reference sequence). CDR3 residues: CASSLAGTGVTEQFF. As DNA, the CDR3 is TGTGCCAGCAGTCTGGCCGGGACAGGGGTGACTGAGCAGTTCTTC.

The rearrangement links TRBV28 to TRBJ2-3, with 14 bases that match TRBD2. Looked up from germline, CDR1 is MDHEN and CDR2 is SYDVKM. The CDR3 runs 15 residues. V shed 5 bases and J 4 bases; nucleotides not matched to a gene: 2. The CDR3 region is CASSTTSGRADTQYF. The CDR3 DNA reads as TGTGCCAGCAGTACGACTAGCGGGAGGGCAGATACGCAGTATTTT.

CDR3 loop: CASSLDSGGENYGYTF. The CDR3 DNA is TGTGCCAGCAGCTTAGATTCAGGGGGCGAGAACTATGGCTACACCTTC. V gene TRBV11-2 combines with J gene TRBJ1-2; 8 positions agree with TRBD1. The germline V gene has CDR1 SGHAT and CDR2 FQNNGV. This CDR3 comprises 16 residues. Germline trimming cut 0 bases from V and 2 bases from J; bases unmatched to any gene: 5.

The chain employs TRBV6-6 and TRBJ1-5; tentative D call: TRBD1 (5 bases). V was trimmed by 7 bases and J by 1 base, leaving 11 bases between them. The CDR3 covers 14 residues. CDR1 is MNHNY and CDR2 is SVGAGI in the germline V gene (reference sequence). The CDR3 DNA reads TGTGCCAGCACCCGCACAGGAAGCAATCAGCCCCAGCATTTT. As protein: CASTRTGSNQPQHF.

This chain joins TRBV5-1 and TRBJ2-1; 8 bases agree with TRBD2. After removal of 1 base from V and 7 bases from J, the junction contained 13 bases not matched to a gene. This CDR3 is 17 amino acids long. Germline loops: CDR1 SGHRS, CDR2 YFSETQ. CDR3 protein: CASSLYFGLAGRNEQFF. CDR3 bases: TGCGCCAGCAGCTTGTATTTCGGGCTAGCGGGTAGGAATGAGCAGTTCTTC.

This clone was observed a few times. Other DNA sequences in this specimen translate into the identical CDR3. The rearrangement joins TRBV28 to TRBJ1-5, with no clear D. V was pared by 6 bases and J by 4 bases, with 10 bases between. Germline V gives CDR1 MDHEN, CDR2 SYDVKM. The CDR3 has 13 amino acids. CDR3: CASSSRTNQPQHF. The CDR3 DNA follows: TGTGCCAGCAGCTCCCGGACGAATCAGCCCCAGCATTTT.

V and J are TRBV28 and TRBJ1-5; D is unresolved. The CDR3 is 15 amino acids. Germline CDR1 MDHEN, CDR2 SYDVKM. The V and J ends lost 6 bases and 3 bases respectively, with 15 bases between them. The DNA of the CDR3 is TGTGCCAGCAGCTCCCGAGGGCTCTCCAATCAGCCCCAGCATTTT. Translating it yields CASSSRGLSNQPQHF.

This chain connects TRBV10-1 to TRBJ2-3, with unresolved D. The CDR3 extends over 14 amino acids. CDR1 and CDR2 from the germline V gene are WNHNN and SYGVQD (reference sequence). The ends were cut back, 2 bases at V and 2 bases at J, with 8 bases in the middle. The CDR3 loop reads CASSEVKDTDTQYF. CDR3 coding DNA: TGCGCCAGCAGTGAGGTGAAAGACACAGATACGCAGTATTTT.

This chain uses TRBV2 with TRBJ1-3; possibly TRBD1 for D (6 bases). Germline V gene data show CDR1 as SNHLY and CDR2 as FYNNEI. The CDR3 totals 13 residues. Trimming left V 9 bases short and J 0 bases short, with 9 bases between. The CDR3 reads CARGGISGNTIYF. In nucleotides, the CDR3 is TGTGCCAGAGGGGGGATCTCTGGAAACACCATATATTTT.

CDR3 loop: CASSFGWTEAFF. The CDR3, as DNA: TGTGCCAGCAGCTTCGGTTGGACTGAAGCTTTCTTT. The gene calls are TRBV5-8 and TRBJ1-1; D is undetermined. Germline V gene sequence: CDR1 SGHTS, CDR2 YDEGEE. V was clipped by 2 bases and J by 5 bases, with 7 bases between them. This CDR3 comprises 12 residues.

The rearrangement joins TRBV19 to TRBJ1-5; D unresolved. The CDR3 length is 15 residues. V dropped 3 bases and J dropped 0 bases, with 9 bases sitting between them. From germline, CDR1 is LNHDA and CDR2 SQIVND (reference sequence). The CDR3 DNA follows: TGTGCCAGTAGTATCCCCCAGAATAGCAATCAGCCCCAGCATTTT. Protein sequence: CASSIPQNSNQPQHF.

This clone has a single count. The chain uses TRBV5-1 and TRBJ2-3, with 7 bases lining up with TRBD1. In germline, CDR1 is SGHRS, CDR2 YFSETQ. CDR3 length: 13 residues. Trimming at V came to 4 bases and at J to 4 bases, leaving 3 bases not matched to a gene. The CDR3 coding sequence is TGCGCCAGCAGCACAACAGGGGCAGATACGCAGTATTTT. Protein sequence: CASSTTGADTQYF.

The J gene is TRBJ2-4, the V gene TRBV7-9; D not resolved. The germline V gene encodes CDR1 SEHNR and CDR2 FQNEAQ (reference sequence). The CDR3 sequence is 12 residues long. V was pared by 0 bases and J by 12 bases, with 9 bases between. This CDR3 is CASSLAPSAQYF. CDR3 nucleotides: TGTGCCAGCAGCTTAGCTCCCTCGGCTCAGTACTTC.

J is TRBJ2-2 and V is TRBV27; the D is unclear. V was cut by 0 bases and J by 10 bases, with 9 bases left in between. The CDR3 is made up of 13 amino acids. The V gene's germline CDR1 is MNHEY and CDR2 SMNVEV (reference sequence). The chain's CDR3 is CASSLSYLLELFF. The CDR3 region has the DNA TGTGCCAGCAGTTTATCGTATTTGTTGGAGCTGTTTTTT.

This clone was detected a few times. CDR3 protein: CASSHSRNTEAFF. The CDR3, as DNA: TGTGCCAGCAGCCATAGCAGGAACACTGAAGCTTTCTTT. V usage is TRBV14 and J usage is TRBJ1-1; D is unclear. Trimming removed 3 bases at V and 1 base at J, with 6 bases between. The CDR3 consists of 13 residues. Germline values: CDR1 SGHDN, CDR2 FVKESK.

This chain connects TRBV27 to TRBJ2-7; no firm D call. CDR3 length: 14 amino acids. Trimming took off 4 bases at V and 1 base at J, with 11 bases between the two ends. The germline CDR1 and CDR2 sequences are MNHEY and SMNVEV (reference sequence). The CDR3 reads CASSSHVGSYEQYF. The CDR3 DNA sequence: TGTGCCAGCAGTTCCCACGTGGGATCCTACGAGCAGTACTTC.

The rearrangement links TRBV7-6 to TRBJ2-2, with 13 nucleotides matching TRBD2. This CDR3 is built from 16 residues. The germline V gene has CDR1 SGHVS and CDR2 FNYEAQ. J was trimmed by 6 bases and V by 4 bases; bases with no gene match: 5. The CDR3 here is CASSSRLAGGAGELFF. The CDR3 bases are TGTGCCAGCAGCTCACGACTAGCGGGAGGTGCCGGGGAGCTGTTTTTT.

V gene TRBV28 combines with J gene TRBJ1-5; D ambiguous. Deletions cut 6 bases from V and 0 bases from J, with 9 bases between. From germline, CDR1 is MDHEN and CDR2 SYDVKM. The CDR3 has 14 amino acids. This CDR3 reads CASSRTTSNQPQHF. The CDR3 DNA is TGTGCCAGCAGCCGAACAACTAGCAATCAGCCCCAGCATTTT.

V and J are TRBV7-8 and TRBJ2-5, with D possibly TRBD2 on 5 matching bases. V lost 1 base, J lost 5 bases, and 14 bases lay in between. The length of the CDR3 is 15 residues. Per the germline V gene, CDR1 is SGHVS and CDR2 is FQNEAQ. CDR3 in amino acids: CASSLDSLDGETQYF. CDR3 bases: TGTGCCAGCAGCTTAGATTCACTAGACGGGGAGACCCAGTACTTC.

This clone has just one count. Other DNA sequences within the sample encode an identical CDR3. The V gene is TRBV5-6, the J gene TRBJ1-2, with no clear D. This CDR3 has 12 amino acids. Germline V CDR1 and CDR2: SGHDT, YYEEEE. V shed 0 bases and J shed 6 bases, with 6 bases lying between them. The CDR3 sequence: CASSLGGNGYTF. CDR3 sequence (DNA): TGTGCCAGCAGCTTGGGAGGGAATGGCTACACCTTC.

The rearrangement links TRBV28 to TRBJ1-2; TRBD1 agrees at 11 bases. V shed 5 bases and J 7 bases; nucleotides not matched to a gene: 15. Germline CDR1 MDHEN, CDR2 SYDVKM. The CDR3 contains 17 residues. CDR3 bases: TGTGCCAGCAGTCCCATTCTTTGGGGGGGACAGGGGGTTGGCTACACCTTC. This encodes CASSPILWGGQGVGYTF.

The rearrangement uses TRBV10-2 and TRBJ1-1; 8 nucleotides align to TRBD1. CDR1 WSHSY and CDR2 SAAADI come from the germline V gene. CDR3 length: 16 residues. The trim removed 4 bases at V and 4 bases at J, leaving 11 bases unmatched. This CDR3 reads CASSASGFTGGTEAFF. The DNA of the CDR3 is TGCGCCAGCAGTGCCTCTGGATTCACAGGGGGCACTGAAGCTTTCTTT.

This clone was seen once. The gene calls are TRBV5-1 and TRBJ2-7, with a possible D match to TRBD1 (6 bases). The V gene lost 1 base and the J gene lost 0 bases, with 14 bases spanning the gap. Germline CDR1 is SGHRS and CDR2 is YFSETQ. This CDR3 spans 16 amino acids. The CDR3 DNA is TGCGCCAGCAGCTTGTCCCGGGACACGGGCTCCTACGAGCAGTACTTC. As protein: CASSLSRDTGSYEQYF.

The rearrangement joins TRBV27 to TRBJ2-1, with unresolved D. CDR3 length: 12 amino acids. Trimming pared 0 bases from V and 8 bases from J, leaving 5 bases between. The V gene's germline CDR1 is MNHEY and CDR2 SMNVEV (reference sequence). This CDR3 reads CASSLSADEQFF. CDR3 bases: TGTGCCAGCAGTTTATCCGCGGATGAGCAGTTCTTC.

This chain connects TRBV7-8 to TRBJ1-5; 7 nucleotides match TRBD1. This CDR3 comprises 15 residues. The V gene end was trimmed by 5 bases and the J gene end by 3 bases; junction bases not matched to a gene: 7. Germline values: CDR1 SGHVS, CDR2 FQNEAQ. CDR3 sequence (DNA): TGTGCCAGCAGCCGGACGGGACAGATCAATCAGCCCCAGCATTTT. Translating gives CASSRTGQINQPQHF.